Ten or more counts support the clone carrying this T cell receptor beta chain. What it binds is not known. The TCR beta library used iRepertoire HTBI primers with Arm-PCR amplification of CDR3. TCRdb ran MiXCR on the multiplex PCR reads and lists one entry per CDR3 protein. Of a few hundred thousand distinct CDR3 sequences detected, 10% to 15% appear once; the ten largest clones hold about 20%. V was pared by 3 bases and J by 1 base, with 9 bases of the junction left unmatched. Germline CDR1 reads DFQATT; CDR2 reads SNEGSKA (reference sequence). This CDR3 contains 17 residues. The time point denotes: newly diagnosed GD, antithyroid drugs for less than 3 months. The TCR library used RNA extracted from PBMCs. This sample is part of a study of regulatory T cells in long-lasting Graves disease. Study conclusions and caveats: Clonotypes that were public and shared totalled about 2,500 in persistent patients versus 966 in new patients. Persistent disease samples used TRBV28, TRBJ1-2 and TRBJ2-5 preferentially.

These records were also assigned to another study, of T cells in Graves' hyperthyroidism and ophthalmopathy. As that study records: Calling Graves' hyperthyroidism stable meant ophthalmopathy did not progress within 18 months. In patients aged 18 to 65, hyperthyroidism was newly diagnosed, with duration under 2 months.

Here the sequenced sample was peripheral blood mononuclear cells (PBMCs), taken at new diagnosis, from a patient treated with antithyroid drugs. The TCR sequence derives from a young woman with Graves disease. The chain couples TRBV20-1 to TRBJ1-5; 10 positions match TRBD1. As DNA, the CDR3 is TGCAGTGCTAGGACAGGGGGCACGGTAGAAAGCAATCAGCCCCAGCATTTT. This codes for CSARTGGTVESNQPQHF.